This is a list of T cell receptor beta chains from one sample in a study of early T cells in non-severe SARS-CoV-2 infection. TCRdb itself ran the 5' RACE reads through MiXCR, one entry per CDR3 protein. The table shows about 55,000 distinct CDR3 sequences, with about 15% occurring only once. The material sequenced was whole blood, taken at baseline. These receptors originate from an adult who was a healthcare worker with PCR-confirmed SARS-CoV-2 infection or an uninfected control (not recorded which). Both conserved end residues are part of each CDR3. D genes are given only for firm matches. For some rows the clone size is stated as once, few or many, or as a class when expanded; others skip it.

j_call | d_call | v_call | clone_size | cdr3_nt | cdr3_aa
TRBJ2-3 | - | TRBV19 | many | TGTGCCAGTAGTATGGAGCACACAGATACGCAGTATTTT | CASSMEHTDTQYF
TRBJ2-5 | - | TRBV12-5 | few | TGTGCTAGTGGTTTGGACGAGACCCAGTACTTC | CASGLDETQYF
TRBJ2-5 | TRBD2 | TRBV5-1 | - | TGCGCCAGCAGCTTGGTTACGGGAGGGGGAGAGACCCAGTACTTC | CASSLVTGGGETQYF
TRBJ2-6 | - | TRBV12-3/TRBV12-4 | few | TGTGCCAGCACCCTAAGTAGCTCTGGGGCCAACGTCCTGACTTTC | CASTLSSSGANVLTF
TRBJ1-2 | TRBD1 | TRBV5-6 | - | TGTGCCAGCAGCTTGGCCTCCGACAGGGCAGACTATGGCTACACCTTC | CASSLASDRADYGYTF
TRBJ2-3 | - | TRBV11-3 | few | TGTGCCAGCAGCTTACTAGATACGCAGTATTTT | CASSLLDTQYF
TRBJ1-4 | - | TRBV10-3 | - | TGTGCCATCGCCAGGGACCCGGCTGGCGTATTGGTTTTT | CAIARDPAGVLVF
TRBJ2-7 | TRBD1 | TRBV7-9 | few | TGTGCCAGCAGCGAGACAGGGGCGGCCTACGAGCAGTACTTC | CASSETGAAYEQYF
TRBJ1-1 | - | TRBV2 | medium-sized | TGTGCCAGCCGAACCATGAACACTGAAGCTTTCTTT | CASRTMNTEAFF
TRBJ2-7 | - | TRBV28 | - | TGTGCCAGCAGGTACTCTTCCTTCGAGCAGTACTTC | CASRYSSFEQYF
TRBJ2-1 | - | TRBV7-2 | - | TGTGCCAGCAGCTTTGATAGGGGGAGAGAGAATGAGCAGTTCTTC | CASSFDRGRENEQFF
TRBJ2-5 | - | TRBV28 | - | TGTGCCAGCAGCCTACCGCCAGGGGTTGGAGAGACCCAGTACTTC | CASSLPPGVGETQYF
TRBJ2-1 | TRBD2 | TRBV18 | many | TGTGCCAGCTCACCATCAATAGCGGGGGAGTACAATGAGCAGTTCTTC | CASSPSIAGEYNEQFF
TRBJ2-5 | - | TRBV7-9 | few | TGTGCCAGCAGCCAGGATAGGGTGGCCCAAGAGACCCAGTACTTC | CASSQDRVAQETQYF
TRBJ1-4 | - | TRBV7-8 | few | TGTGCCAGCAGCCTTACGACCGGGTCAGTTGGAAAACTGTTTTTT | CASSLTTGSVGKLFF
TRBJ1-1 | TRBD1 | TRBV28 | - | TGTGCCAGCCCTCCGAGGACAGGGGTTAGAAACACTGAAGCTTTCTTT | CASPPRTGVRNTEAFF
TRBJ2-2 | TRBD1 | TRBV27 | few | TGTGCCAGCTCCACTCGACAGGGGGTGTACACCGGGGAGCTGTTTTTT | CASSTRQGVYTGELFF
TRBJ2-3 | - | TRBV12-3/TRBV12-4 | - | TGTGCCAGCAGTTTAAGGAATTACCTGGCAGATACGCAGTATTTT | CASSLRNYLADTQYF
TRBJ2-3 | - | TRBV19 | few | TGTGCCAGTAGTCACGGACAAAGGCGCACAGATACGCAGTATTTT | CASSHGQRRTDTQYF
TRBJ2-3 | TRBD2 | TRBV29-1 | - | TGCAGCGTGAGGACTAGCGGGGGCACAGATACGCAGTATTTT | CSVRTSGGTDTQYF
TRBJ2-3 | - | TRBV12-3/TRBV12-4 | - | TGTGCCAGCAGTTTACAAGCGGCTAGCACAGATACGCAGTATTTT | CASSLQAASTDTQYF
TRBJ2-1 | - | TRBV5-1 | many | TGCGCCAGCAGCTTGTTACCGGGCGCCTACAATGAGCAGTTCTTC | CASSLLPGAYNEQFF
TRBJ1-2 | - | TRBV7-9 | - | TGTGCCAGCAGCTTAGGCGACAAAGTCACTGGCTACACCTTC | CASSLGDKVTGYTF
TRBJ1-2 | - | TRBV18 | - | TGTGCCAGCTCACCGCCCGGACAGTCTTCTAACTATGGCTACACCTTC | CASSPPGQSSNYGYTF
TRBJ1-3 | - | TRBV18 | few | TGTGCCAGCTCACCCAACTCTGGAAACACCATATATTTT | CASSPNSGNTIYF
TRBJ2-2 | - | TRBV6-1 | - | TGTGCCAGCAGAGAAGGCCCGAACACCGGGGAGCTGTTTTTT | CASREGPNTGELFF
TRBJ2-7 | TRBD1 | TRBV29-1 | few | TGCAGCGCTGTAGTAGGACAGGGCTCCTACGAGCAGTACTTC | CSAVVGQGSYEQYF
TRBJ1-3 | TRBD1 | TRBV14 | many | TGTGCCAGCAGCTGGACAGGGAACACCATATATTTT | CASSWTGNTIYF
TRBJ2-3 | - | TRBV28 | few | TGTGCCAGCAGGTCCCAGGGTCCAGATACGCAGTATTTT | CASRSQGPDTQYF
TRBJ2-1 | TRBD2 | TRBV11-2 | many | TGTGCCAGCAGCTCCCGACTAGCGGGGGCCGCGGATGAGCAGTTCTTC | CASSSRLAGAADEQFF
TRBJ2-3 | TRBD2 | TRBV3-1 | - | TGTGCCAGCAGCCCGGGCGCTAGCGGGTACACAGATACGCAGTATTTT | CASSPGASGYTDTQYF
TRBJ2-6 | - | TRBV7-2 | few | TGTGCCAGCAGCTTAAGAGGGGAGGCCAACGTCCTGACTTTC | CASSLRGEANVLTF
TRBJ2-1 | TRBD2 | TRBV4-1 | - | TGCGCCAGCAGCCAAGGGACTAGCGGTTACAATGAGCAGTTCTTC | CASSQGTSGYNEQFF
TRBJ2-5 | - | TRBV2 | few | TGTGCCAGCAGTGCCATAAGGGGTATGGAGACCCAGTACTTC | CASSAIRGMETQYF
TRBJ2-3 | - | TRBV28 | few | TGTGCCAGCAGAGGGAGCGGAGGACGCACAGATACGCAGTATTTT | CASRGSGGRTDTQYF
TRBJ2-2 | TRBD1 | TRBV5-6 | few | TGTGCCAGCAGCTCTCGGGGACAGCGGCTGTTTTTT | CASSSRGQRLFF
TRBJ2-3 | - | TRBV14 | few | TGTGCCAGCACCCCCGTCCTGGGCCATACGCAGTATTTT | CASTPVLGHTQYF
TRBJ1-1 | TRBD1 | TRBV5-5 | few | TGTGCCAGCAGCCTGAACAGGGGTGGAACTGAAGCTTTCTTT | CASSLNRGGTEAFF
TRBJ2-5 | TRBD1 | TRBV7-6 | few | TGTGCCAGCAGCGCGCAAACAGGGGTCGGAGAGACCCAGTACTTC | CASSAQTGVGETQYF
TRBJ2-1 | - | TRBV7-3 | - | TGTGCCAGCAGCCCAGGGGACTACAATGAGCAGTTCTTC | CASSPGDYNEQFF
TRBJ2-7 | - | TRBV9 | few | TGTGCCAGCAGCGTAGCGGGGGAGGTGCAGTACTTC | CASSVAGEVQYF
TRBJ2-3 | - | TRBV5-6 | - | TGTGCCAGCAGCTTTGTGGGTCCAGATACGCAGTATTTT | CASSFVGPDTQYF
TRBJ2-3 | TRBD2 | TRBV30 | few | TGTGCCTGGAGTGGAGGACTAGCGGGATTAGATACGCAGTATTTT | CAWSGGLAGLDTQYF
TRBJ2-3 | - | TRBV7-6 | - | TGTGCCAGCAGCAGCTACCGCACAGATACGCAGTATTTT | CASSSYRTDTQYF
TRBJ2-3 | TRBD2 | TRBV4-1 | many | TGCGCCAGCAGCGCGGGGGGACTAGTGCCCGGCACAGATACGCAGTATTTT | CASSAGGLVPGTDTQYF
TRBJ2-7 | TRBD1 | TRBV28 | few | TGTGCCAGCAAAGCCCTAAGGGACAGGGTTGCCTACGAGCAGTACTTC | CASKALRDRVAYEQYF
TRBJ1-5 | TRBD1 | TRBV5-6 | few | TGTGCCAGCAGCACAACTGGGACAGGGAATCAGCCCCAGCATTTT | CASSTTGTGNQPQHF
TRBJ2-1 | TRBD2 | TRBV7-8 | - | TGTGCCAGCAGCTCGGGACTAGCGGAATACAATGAGCAGTTCTTC | CASSSGLAEYNEQFF
TRBJ1-6 | - | TRBV27 | - | TGTGCCAGCAGTTTAGACCCCATAACTAATTCACCCCTCCACTTT | CASSLDPITNSPLHF
TRBJ1-6 | - | TRBV9 | few | TGTGCCAGCAGCGCCCTATTGACAGGAGAAAATTCACCCCTCCACTTT | CASSALLTGENSPLHF
TRBJ2-5 | TRBD2 | TRBV14 | - | TGTGCCAGCAGGTCTAGCGGGAGTACGGAGACCCAGTACTTC | CASRSSGSTETQYF